Presented here are 30 T cell receptor beta chains from one specimen sequenced in a study of T cell responses to AZD1222 COVID-19 vaccine. Repertoires were generated with immunoSEQ multiplex PCR, while TCRdb's copy carries only in-frame clones and drops some. This repertoire shows some 120,000 clones, approximately 83% found once; its top ten account for about 9.8%. This material consisted of peripheral blood, taken on day 0 of AZD1222 vaccination. These receptors all come from an adult in good health.

The chain carries TRBV12-5 and TRBJ2-1; D perhaps matches TRBD1 (5 bases). V lost 6 bases and J 13 bases, leaving 16 bases between the germline ends. The germline V gene has CDR1 LGHNT and CDR2 FRNRAP. The CDR3 totals 12 residues. CDR3 DNA sequence: TGTGCTAGTGGACGTGGATCCAGGGATCAGTTCTTC. Its translation is CASGRGSRDQFF.

The chain is built from TRBV4-2 and TRBJ2-1; D is perhaps TRBD2 (6 bases). CDR3 length equals 16 residues. Germline-derived CDR1 and CDR2 are LGHNA and YNFKEQ. The germline V and J ends were trimmed by 0 bases and 5 bases, with 14 bases remaining between them. In DNA, the CDR3 is TGTGCCAGCAGCCAAGATCCCCAGCGGGTAGACAATGAGCAGTTCTTC. Translating gives CASSQDPQRVDNEQFF.

The V and J genes are TRBV6-5 and TRBJ1-3, with D perhaps matching TRBD1 (6 bases). This CDR3 comprises 14 residues. Trimming took off 6 bases at V and 3 bases at J, with 12 bases between the two ends. Per the germline V gene, CDR1 is MNHEY and CDR2 is SVGAGI. CDR3 in amino acids: CASRQQGFGNTIYF. The CDR3 DNA reads as TGTGCCAGCAGACAACAGGGCTTTGGAAACACCATATATTTT.

The chain links TRBV3-1 (or the pseudogene TRBV3-2) to TRBJ2-7; 10 bases line up with TRBD1. CDR3 length: 16 residues. Germline-derived CDR1 and CDR2 are LGHDT and YNNKEL (reference sequence). V was clipped by 1 base and J by 7 bases; unmatched bases: 10. The CDR3 sequence: CASSQGAGTGVGEQYF. The DNA of the CDR3 is TGTGCCAGCAGCCAAGGGGCCGGGACAGGGGTCGGGGAGCAGTACTTC.

The CDR3 loop reads CASSTYTDTQYF. CDR3 bases: TGTGCCAGCAGCACCTACACAGATACGCAGTATTTT. The rearrangement joins TRBV9 to TRBJ2-3; D is undetermined. Germline CDR1 SGDLS, CDR2 YYNGEE. The CDR3 covers 12 residues. Trimming pared 4 bases from V and 2 bases from J, leaving 5 bases between.

The chain is built from TRBV4-1 and TRBJ2-1; 10 bases map to TRBD2. The germline V gene encodes CDR1 MGHRA and CDR2 YSYEKL. The V segment lost 2 bases and the J segment 2 bases; nucleotides outside the gene matches: 6. CDR3 size: 17 residues. The CDR3 region has the DNA TGCGCCAGCAGCCAAAGGGTTCTAGCGGGAGCCTACAATGAGCAGTTCTTC. Its translation is CASSQRVLAGAYNEQFF.

The gene calls are TRBV12-3 or TRBV12-4 and TRBJ2-1; 9 nucleotides match TRBD1. Unmatched junction bases numbered 0, after V lost 6 bases and J lost 6 bases. The CDR3 spans 12 residues. The CDR3 reads CASRDRGNEQFF. As DNA, the CDR3 is TGTGCCAGCAGGGACAGGGGCAATGAGCAGTTCTTC.

This rearrangement joins TRBV7-3 to TRBJ2-5, with TRBD2 matching 7 bases. The germline V gene has CDR1 SGHTA and CDR2 FQGTGA. V shed 5 bases and J 4 bases; nucleotides not matched to a gene: 4. This CDR3 region has 13 residues. The CDR3 DNA sequence: TGTGCCAGCAGCCGGGGGGTCGCAGAGACCCAGTACTTC. It yields the protein CASSRGVAETQYF.

V usage is TRBV7-6 and J usage is TRBJ2-1, with TRBD2 matching 12 bases. CDR1 is SGHVS, CDR2 FNYEAQ, per germline. V lost 2 bases, J lost 4 bases, and 3 bases stayed unmatched. This CDR3 spans 16 amino acids. Written as DNA, the CDR3 is TGTGCCAGCAGCTTACCCCTAGCGGGAGGGTACAATGAGCAGTTCTTC. It yields the protein CASSLPLAGGYNEQFF.

This sequence joins TRBV12-5 and TRBJ1-1; the D gene is possibly TRBD1 (6 bases). Germline V gives CDR1 LGHNT, CDR2 FRNRAP. The CDR3 is made up of 12 amino acids. With 7 bases removed from V and 5 bases from J, the gap between germline ends came to 11 bases. CDR3 residues: CASALGGTEAFF. CDR3 nucleotides: TGTGCTAGTGCCCTAGGGGGGACTGAAGCTTTCTTT.

The DNA of the CDR3 is TGTGCCAGCTCACCATGGGGACTATCGGGCACAGATACGCAGTATTTT. Its protein product is CASSPWGLSGTDTQYF. This chain uses TRBV18 with TRBJ2-3, with 7 nucleotides matching TRBD2. The CDR3 has 16 amino acids. CDR1 and CDR2 (germline): KGHSH, LQKENI. V shed 2 bases, J shed 1 base, and the junction held 6 bases outside the gene matches.

CDR3 sequence reads: CASSSSGGDDVQFF. CDR3 DNA: TGTGCCAGCAGCTCTAGCGGGGGGGACGATGTGCAGTTCTTC. The V and J genes are TRBV7-2 and TRBJ2-1; 12 bases are shared with TRBD2. Germline CDR1 is SGHTA and CDR2 is FQGNSA. J gave up 12 bases and V 4 bases, and 7 bases lay outside the gene matches. The CDR3 contains 14 residues. The full variable domain, rest sourced from reference TRBV7-2 and TRBJ2-1, is GAGVSQSPSNKVTEKGKDVELRCDPISGHTALYWYRQSLGQGLEFLIYFQGNSAPDKSGLPSDRFSAERTGGSVSTLTIQRTQQEDSAVYLCASSSSGGDDVQFFGPGTRLTVL.

This clone was observed a few times. The chain's CDR3 is CASSRGGSYEQYF. CDR3 DNA sequence: TGTGCCAGTAGCCGAGGGGGATCCTACGAGCAGTACTTC. The J gene is TRBJ2-7, the V gene TRBV19; tentative D call: TRBD1 (6 bases). The CDR3 is 13 residues long. The germline V and J ends were trimmed by 6 bases and 1 base, with 10 bases remaining between them. Germline V CDR1 and CDR2: LNHDA, SQIVND (reference sequence).

The rearrangement joins TRBV7-3 to TRBJ2-1; D not resolved. The V gene lost 5 bases and the J gene lost 7 bases, with 15 bases spanning the gap. Germline V gives CDR1 SGHTA, CDR2 FQGTGA. The CDR3 sequence is 14 residues long. The CDR3 protein is CASSRRVLDNEQFF. In nucleotides, the CDR3 is TGTGCCAGCAGCCGACGCGTACTGGATAATGAGCAGTTCTTC. Filled out from reference TRBV7-3 and TRBJ2-1, the complete variable domain reads GAGVSQTPSNKVTEKGKYVELRCDPISGHTALYWYRQSLGQGPEFLIYFQGTGAADDSGLPNDRFFAVRPEGSVSTLKIQRTERGDSAVYLCASSRRVLDNEQFFGPGTRLTVL.

This rearrangement joins TRBV3-1 (or the pseudogene TRBV3-2) to TRBJ1-1; D gene ambiguous. Germline V gene sequence: CDR1 LGHDT, CDR2 YNNKEL (reference sequence). The CDR3 contains 11 residues. Trimming pared 4 bases from V and 5 bases from J, leaving 5 bases between. CDR3: CASSRGTEAFF. In nucleotides, the CDR3 is TGTGCCAGCAGCCGAGGGACTGAAGCTTTCTTT.

The rearrangement joins TRBV7-9 to TRBJ2-5, with 7 bases matching TRBD1. This CDR3 has 15 residues. Germline V gene sequence: CDR1 SEHNR, CDR2 FQNEAQ (reference sequence). V gave up 5 bases and J gave up 1 base; unmatched junction bases: 7. This CDR3 reads CASSPTGTLQETQYF. The CDR3 bases are TGTGCCAGCAGCCCGACAGGGACCCTCCAAGAGACCCAGTACTTC.

The chain carries TRBV7-2 and TRBJ1-1, with 7 bases matching TRBD1. The CDR3 loop spans 14 amino acids. J gave up 4 bases and V 3 bases, and 5 bases lay outside the gene matches. CDR1 and CDR2 from the germline V gene are SGHTA and FQGNSA. Here the CDR3 DNA reads TGTGCCAGCAGCTTCAGAGACAGGGCCACTGAAGCTTTCTTT. The encoded protein is CASSFRDRATEAFF.

This clone showed up just once. The chain recombines TRBV7-9 with TRBJ2-7; D remains unclear. Trimming stripped 3 bases from V and 5 bases from J, with 14 bases between. CDR1 and CDR2 (germline): SEHNR, FQNEAQ (reference sequence). The length of the CDR3 is 14 residues. CDR3 sequence: CASSFGQKVDEQYF. The DNA for the CDR3 is TGTGCCAGCAGCTTTGGGCAGAAAGTCGACGAGCAGTACTTC.

This chain links TRBV7-9 with TRBJ1-4, with D unclear. Per germline, CDR1 SEHNR and CDR2 FQNEAQ (reference sequence). The CDR3 contains 14 residues. Between the trimmed V and J ends, which lost 1 base and 3 bases, there was a span of 6 bases. The CDR3 DNA reads TGTGCCAGCAGCTTAGACGCGTCTAATGAAAAACTGTTTTTT. Protein product: CASSLDASNEKLFF.

Only one count was recorded for this clone. The chain carries TRBV6-5 and TRBJ1-5; TRBD1 matches 7 bases. The CDR3 runs to 15 residues. V was clipped by 4 bases and J by 1 base; unmatched bases: 4. Germline assignment: CDR1 MNHEY and CDR2 SVGAGI. The DNA for the CDR3 is TGTGCCAGCAGTTCCGGACAGGAGAGCAATCAGCCCCAGCATTTT. This translates into CASSSGQESNQPQHF.

The genes are TRBV7-8 and TRBJ1-2; tentatively, D is TRBD1 (6 bases). Germline CDR1 and CDR2: SGHVS and FQNEAQ. Trimming removed 1 base at V and 7 bases at J, with 16 bases between. The length of the CDR3 is 15 residues. The CDR3 protein is CASSLVWNRDGGYTF. In DNA form, the CDR3 reads TGTGCCAGCAGCTTAGTTTGGAACAGGGACGGTGGCTACACCTTC.

This rearrangement joins TRBV11-2 to TRBJ1-1; 7 nucleotides line up with TRBD1. This CDR3 region has 15 residues. V shed 2 bases and J 0 bases; nucleotides not matched to a gene: 3. Germline V gene data show CDR1 as SGHAT and CDR2 as FQNNGV. The CDR3 loop is CASSLYGTVNTEAFF. CDR3 sequence (DNA): TGTGCCAGCAGCTTATATGGGACAGTGAACACTGAAGCTTTCTTT.

The V call is TRBV7-9, the J call TRBJ2-5; TRBD1 matches 9 bases. V trimming: 3 bases; J trimming: 5 bases; junction bases outside the gene matches: 4. The CDR3 contains 14 residues. CDR1 SEHNR and CDR2 FQNEAQ come from the germline V gene (reference sequence). The CDR3 region is CASSFTGGGETQYF. CDR3 nucleotide sequence: TGTGCCAGCAGCTTTACAGGGGGCGGGGAGACCCAGTACTTC.

The table lists this clone with a few counts. The chain is built from TRBV7-2 and TRBJ2-7, with TRBD2 matching 8 bases. There are 15 residues in the CDR3. Germline values: CDR1 SGHTA, CDR2 FQGNSA. With V trimmed by 1 base and J by 4 bases, 6 bases remained unmatched. The CDR3 is CASSLGSGGPYEQYF. The CDR3, as DNA: TGTGCCAGCAGCTTAGGAAGCGGGGGCCCGTACGAGCAGTACTTC.

Turning to this clone: An end of the junction does not agree with germline; a read error may underlie this. V and J are TRBV2 and TRBJ1-4, with 11 nucleotides matching TRBD1. This CDR3 is 13 amino acids long. Germline CDR1 reads SNHLY; CDR2 reads FYNNEI. The CDR3 spells CARRGQGGEKLFF. The DNA for the CDR3 is TGTGCCCGCAGGGGACAGGGGGGTGAAAAACTGTTTTTT.

V usage is TRBV21-1 and J usage is TRBJ1-2; whether TRBD1, the table's D call, matches the DNA was not checked. TRBV21-1 is listed as a pseudogene. The length of the CDR3 is 12 residues. The CDR3 is CASCTGNYGYTF. CDR3 DNA sequence: TGTGCCAGCTGTACAGGGAACTATGGCTACACCTTC.

This clone showed up just once. This chain joins TRBV11-2 and TRBJ2-7; possibly TRBD1 for D (5 bases). This CDR3 is 16 amino acids long. Germline-derived CDR1 and CDR2 are SGHAT and FQNNGV. V dropped 0 bases and J dropped 2 bases, with 14 bases sitting between them. The DNA for the CDR3 is TGTGCCAGCAGCTTAGATCAGGGCAACCTCCCCTACGAGCAGTACTTC. This translates into CASSLDQGNLPYEQYF.

The chain uses TRBV6-1 and TRBJ2-3; 11 nucleotides match TRBD2. Per the germline V gene, CDR1 is MNHNS and CDR2 is SASEGT. V was pared by 3 bases and J by 6 bases, with 8 bases of the junction left unmatched. The length of the CDR3 is 16 residues. The CDR3 nucleotides read TGTGCCAGCAGTGATATAGCGGGAGGGCCGTCGGATACGCAGTATTTT. It yields the protein CASSDIAGGPSDTQYF.

V usage is TRBV5-4 and J usage is TRBJ1-5; 7 positions agree with TRBD1. Per germline, CDR1 SGHNT and CDR2 YYREEE (reference sequence). V shed 0 bases, J shed 6 bases, and the junction held 3 bases outside the gene matches. The CDR3 extends over 14 amino acids. The CDR3 here is CASSLDRGGQPQHF. The CDR3 bases are TGTGCCAGCAGCTTGGACAGGGGAGGTCAGCCCCAGCATTTT.

The chain recombines TRBV24-1 with TRBJ2-7, with D tentatively TRBD1 (5 bases). V lost 9 bases and J 7 bases, leaving 18 bases between the germline ends. There are 13 residues in the CDR3. Germline CDR1 reads KGHDR; CDR2 reads SFDVKD. The CDR3 bases are TGTGCCACCTCGGTTGGAAACCAGGGTGAGCAGTACTTC. This codes for CATSVGNQGEQYF.